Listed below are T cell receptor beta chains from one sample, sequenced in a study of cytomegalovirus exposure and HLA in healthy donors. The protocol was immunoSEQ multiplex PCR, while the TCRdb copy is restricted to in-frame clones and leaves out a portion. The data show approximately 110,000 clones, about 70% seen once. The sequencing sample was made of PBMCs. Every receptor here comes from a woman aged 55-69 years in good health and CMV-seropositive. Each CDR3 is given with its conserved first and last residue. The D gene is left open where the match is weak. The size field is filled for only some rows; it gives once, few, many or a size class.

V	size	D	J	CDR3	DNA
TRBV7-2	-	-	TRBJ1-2	CASSLDGLSIGGYTF	TGTGCCAGCAGCTTAGATGGGCTATCAATTGGGGGCTACACCTTC
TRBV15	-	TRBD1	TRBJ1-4	CATSSNKGQGGLPNEKLFF	TGTGCCACCAGCAGTAACAAAGGACAGGGAGGCCTCCCTAATGAAAAACTGTTTTTT
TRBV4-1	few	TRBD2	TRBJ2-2	CASSPRLAGEYTGELFF	TGCGCCAGCAGCCCCCGACTAGCGGGAGAATACACCGGGGAGCTGTTTTTT
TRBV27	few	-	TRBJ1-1	CASRNWGLSNTEAFF	TGTGCCAGCAGAAACTGGGGACTTTCGAACACTGAAGCTTTCTTT
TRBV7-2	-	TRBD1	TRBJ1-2	CASSRDRGDGYTF	TGTGCCAGCAGCCGGGACAGGGGAGATGGCTACACCTTC
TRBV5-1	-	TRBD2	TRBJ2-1	CASSPDRLAGASEQFF	TGCGCCAGCAGCCCGGATCGACTAGCGGGAGCCAGTGAGCAGTTCTTC
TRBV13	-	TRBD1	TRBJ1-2	CASSPGQGPYGYTF	TGTGCCAGCAGTCCTGGACAGGGGCCCTATGGCTACACCTTC
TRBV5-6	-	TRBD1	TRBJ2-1	CASSRDRGSSYNEQFF	TGTGCCAGCAGCCGGGACAGGGGAAGCTCCTACAATGAGCAGTTCTTC
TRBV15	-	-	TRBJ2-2	CATSRDGQHTGELFF	TGTGCCACCAGCAGAGATGGACAGCACACCGGGGAGCTGTTTTTT
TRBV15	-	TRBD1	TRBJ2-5	CATSNHRGRAETQYF	TGTGCCACCAGCAACCACAGGGGGCGAGCAGAGACCCAGTACTTC
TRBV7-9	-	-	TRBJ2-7	CASSPRDSASYEQYF	TGTGCCAGCAGCCCCCGGGATAGCGCCTCCTACGAGCAGTACTTC
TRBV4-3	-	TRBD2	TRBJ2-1	CASSQSSGGYNEQFF	TGCGCCAGCAGCCAATCTAGCGGGGGTTACAATGAGCAGTTCTTC
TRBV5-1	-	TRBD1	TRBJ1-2	CASSRTTGGINYGYTF	TGCGCCAGCAGCCGTACGACAGGGGGAATTAACTATGGCTACACCTTC
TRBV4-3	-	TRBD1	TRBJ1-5	CASSLGTGGNQPQHF	TGCGCCAGCAGCCTTGGGACAGGGGGCAATCAGCCCCAGCATTTT
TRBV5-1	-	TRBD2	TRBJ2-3	CASSLNARLAPYSTDTQYF	TGCGCCAGCAGCTTGAATGCGAGACTAGCGCCGTATAGCACAGATACGCAGTATTTT
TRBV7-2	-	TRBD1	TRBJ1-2	CASSLVGQGSGYTF	TGTGCCAGCAGCTTAGTGGGACAGGGGAGCGGCTACACCTTC
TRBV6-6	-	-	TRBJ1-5	CASSKRDTANQPQHF	TGTGCCAGCAGTAAGCGGGACACTGCCAATCAGCCCCAGCATTTT
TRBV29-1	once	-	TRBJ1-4	CSVATDGGRTNEKLFF	TGCAGCGTTGCTACTGACGGGGGGAGAACTAATGAAAAACTGTTTTTT
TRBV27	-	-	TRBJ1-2	CASSLSGSNNYGYTF	TGTGCCAGCAGTTTATCGGGCAGCAATAACTATGGCTACACCTTC
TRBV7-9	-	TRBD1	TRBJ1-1	CASSPLQGNMNTEAFF	TGTGCCAGCAGCCCACTACAGGGGAACATGAACACTGAAGCTTTCTTT
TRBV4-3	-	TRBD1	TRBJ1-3	CASSQTGSSGNTIYF	TGCGCCAGCAGCCAGACAGGGTCCTCTGGAAACACCATATATTTT
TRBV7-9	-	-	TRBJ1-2	CASSNWDFPYGYTF	TGTGCCAGCAGCAATTGGGACTTCCCCTATGGCTACACCTTC
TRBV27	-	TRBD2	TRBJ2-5	CASSLIGLAGAFMETQYF	TGTGCCAGCAGTTTAATTGGACTAGCGGGAGCTTTTATGGAGACCCAGTACTTC
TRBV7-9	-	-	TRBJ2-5	CASSLAPPQKFQETQYF	TGTGCCAGCAGCTTAGCCCCCCCACAGAAATTCCAAGAGACCCAGTACTTC
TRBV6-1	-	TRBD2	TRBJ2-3	CASSDGGDPTDTQYF	TGTGCCAGCAGTGATGGGGGGGACCCCACAGATACGCAGTATTTT
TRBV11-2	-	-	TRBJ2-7	CASSLDRGRYEQYF	TGTGCCAGCAGCTTAGACAGGGGACGCTACGAGCAGTACTTC
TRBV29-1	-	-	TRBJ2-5	CSVDFREETQYF	TGCAGCGTTGACTTCCGGGAAGAGACCCAGTACTTC
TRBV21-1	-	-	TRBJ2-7	CASIQDRGLAGDEQYF	TGTGCCAGCATCCAAGATCGGGGACTAGCGGGGGACGAGCAGTACTTC
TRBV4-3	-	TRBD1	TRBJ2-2	CASSQDGQGANTGELFF	TGCGCCAGCAGCCAAGATGGGCAGGGGGCAAACACCGGGGAGCTGTTTTTT
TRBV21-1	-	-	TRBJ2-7	CATRGLHGTGLHEQYF	TGTGCCACTCGCGGGTTACACGGGACAGGGCTCCACGAGCAGTACTTC
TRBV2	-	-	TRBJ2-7	CASRPPTAYEQYF	TGTGCCAGCAGACCTCCCACAGCCTACGAGCAGTACTTC
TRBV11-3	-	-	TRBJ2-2	CASSFGGDNTGELFF	TGTGCCAGCAGCTTCGGCGGGGACAACACCGGGGAGCTGTTTTTT
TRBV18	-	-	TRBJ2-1	CASSPREEQFF	TGTGCCAGCTCACCACGGGAGGAGCAGTTCTTC
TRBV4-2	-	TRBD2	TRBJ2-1	CASSQSSGIQYNEQFF	TGTGCCAGCAGCCAATCTAGCGGTATCCAATACAATGAGCAGTTCTTC
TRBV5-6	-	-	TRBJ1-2	CASSLEGADGYTF	TGTGCCAGCAGCTTGGAAGGGGCTGATGGCTACACCTTC
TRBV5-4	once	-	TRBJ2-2	CASNSRVNTGELFF	TGTGCCAGCAACTCGAGGGTGAACACCGGGGAGCTGTTTTTT
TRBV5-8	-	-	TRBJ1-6	CASSRGIYNSPLHF	TGTGCCAGCAGCCGGGGGATTTATAATTCACCCCTCCACTTT
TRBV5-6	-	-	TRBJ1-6	CASSFVRSGRGNSPLHF	TGTGCCAGCAGCTTTGTTCGGTCGGGCAGGGGTAATTCACCCCTCCACTTT
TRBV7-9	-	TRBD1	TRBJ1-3	CSSSFFSGGGNTIYF	TGTTCCAGCAGCTTTTTTTCAGGGGGCGGAAACACCATATATTTT
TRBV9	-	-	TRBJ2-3	CASSVRGVNTDTQYF	TGTGCCAGCAGCGTACGCGGGGTGAACACAGATACGCAGTATTTT
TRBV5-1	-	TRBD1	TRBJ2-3	CASSTWTGGLDTQYF	TGCGCCAGCAGCACATGGACAGGGGGATTAGATACGCAGTATTTT
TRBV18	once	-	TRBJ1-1	CASSPLAENTEAFF	TGTGCCAGCTCACCATTAGCAGAGAACACTGAAGCTTTCTTT
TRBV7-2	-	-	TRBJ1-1	CASSPSGEAFF	TGTGCCAGCAGCCCCAGTGGTGAAGCTTTCTTT
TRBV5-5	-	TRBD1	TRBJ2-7	CASSGTGQGYEQYF	TGTGCCAGCAGCGGAACGGGACAGGGTTACGAGCAGTACTTC
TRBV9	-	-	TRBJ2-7	CASSVGSSISYEQYF	TGTGCCAGCAGCGTAGGTTCTAGTATATCCTACGAGCAGTACTTC
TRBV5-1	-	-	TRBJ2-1	CASSQGGGDYNEQFF	TGCGCCAGCAGCCAGGGCGGGGGCGATTACAATGAGCAGTTCTTC